This T cell receptor beta chain was documented in a study of long-term antiretroviral therapy in people with HIV. The CDR3 extends over 14 amino acids. Trimming took off 4 bases at V and 2 bases at J, with 12 bases between the two ends. Per germline, CDR1 SGHAT and CDR2 FQNNGV. At survey level, the immunoSEQ assay was run in its v3.0 version. What sequencing targeted per sample was about 35,000-55,000 T-cell genomes. The protocol was immunoSEQ multiplex PCR, while the TCRdb copy is restricted to in-frame clones and leaves out a portion. The sample lists under 30,000 clones, about 91% occurring once. DNA was extracted from approximately 1-10 million thawed cryopreserved PBMC.

The source of this sequence is a man aged 45-60 years with HIV. The sample consisted of unsorted PBMCs, taken 1.8 years before starting antiretroviral therapy. The chain couples TRBV11-2 to TRBJ2-7; the D call may be TRBD1 or TRBD2 (5 bases each). The CDR3 nucleotides are TGTGCCAGCAGCTCCCGGGACGGACCCTACGAGCAGTACTTC. It translates to CASSSRDGPYEQYF.